The 18 T cell receptor beta chains reported below all come from one sample, sequenced in a study of blood T cell repertoires in COVID-19. Sequencing used immunoSEQ multiplex PCR; TCRdb keeps in-frame clones, though not all of them. The table shows about 280,000 clones, with around 83% occurring only once. Sequenced input: PBMCs or T cells enriched from blood (not recorded which). These receptors came from a man between 40 and 49 years old who had been exposed to COVID-19.

In its sample, this clone was seen a few times. The rearrangement joins TRBV6-5 to TRBJ2-2; D ambiguous. Trimming removed 6 bases from V and 6 bases from J, with 14 bases in between. Germline V gene lookup returns CDR1 MNHEY and CDR2 SVGAGI. This CDR3 comprises 14 residues. CDR3 nucleotide sequence: TGTGCCAGCAGATTGACTCTGCTCGCCGGGGAGCTGTTTTTT. This sequence encodes CASRLTLLAGELFF.

The chain is built from TRBV5-5 and TRBJ2-1; D ambiguous. V lost 0 bases and J 9 bases, leaving 13 bases between the germline ends. The CDR3 length is 14 residues. CDR1 SGHKS and CDR2 YYEKEE come from the germline V gene (reference sequence). In nucleotides, the CDR3 is TGTGCCAGCAGCTTGGATAGTCTCGCCGGTGAGCAGTTCTTC. This codes for CASSLDSLAGEQFF.

V usage is TRBV30 and J usage is TRBJ2-3, with 9 bases that match TRBD2. Germline V gene lookup returns CDR1 GTSNPN and CDR2 SVGIG (reference sequence). With 0 bases clipped from V and 1 base from J, the junction kept 5 bases outside the gene matches. The CDR3 has 16 residues. The CDR3 spells CAWSVSGSGGTDTQYF. The CDR3, as DNA: TGTGCCTGGAGTGTTAGCGGGAGTGGGGGCACAGATACGCAGTATTTT.

The gene calls are TRBV7-3 and TRBJ2-2; possible D gene TRBD2, 6 bases. The CDR3 runs to 16 residues. Trimming removed 4 bases from V and 5 bases from J, with 17 bases in between. Germline lookup yields CDR1 SGHTA and CDR2 FQGTGA. CDR3 amino acids: CASSSQTLAGTGELFF. CDR3 nucleotides: TGTGCCAGCAGCTCACAGACACTGGCGGGAACCGGGGAGCTGTTTTTT.

The chain recombines TRBV7-2 with TRBJ2-1, with D unresolved. Trimming removed 1 base at V and 7 bases at J, with 8 bases between. Germline V lookup: CDR1 SGHTA, CDR2 FQGNSA. This CDR3 has 13 amino acids. Here the CDR3 DNA reads TGTGCCAGCAGCTTAGGTGGGCCTAATGAGCAGTTCTTC. Translation gives CASSLGGPNEQFF.

This clone has just a few counts. The chain couples TRBV5-1 to TRBJ1-2, with TRBD1 identical over 8 bases. The CDR3 is made up of 16 amino acids. CDR1 and CDR2 from the germline V gene are SGHRS and YFSETQ. V gave up 4 bases and J gave up 6 bases; unmatched junction bases: 14. The CDR3 protein is CASSLTPGQVRNGYTF. The CDR3 nucleotides read TGCGCCAGCAGCCTCACCCCGGGACAGGTTAGGAATGGCTACACCTTC.

J is TRBJ1-2 and V is TRBV7-9; the D gene is possibly TRBD1 (5 bases). CDR1 is SEHNR and CDR2 is FQNEAQ in the germline V gene (reference sequence). This CDR3 is 13 amino acids long. V shed 2 bases and J shed 8 bases, with 12 bases lying between them. The CDR3 sequence: CASSLSPTGGYTF. The CDR3 coding sequence is TGTGCCAGCAGCTTAAGCCCCACAGGCGGCTACACCTTC.

The V call is TRBV4-2, the J call TRBJ2-7, with TRBD2 identical over 12 bases. Germline CDR1 and CDR2: LGHNA and YNFKEQ. The CDR3 length is 15 residues. V dropped 5 bases and J dropped 2; count of bases not matched to a gene: 4. The CDR3 nucleotides are TGTGCCAGCAGCTCACTAGCGGGAGGTCCCTACGAGCAGTACTTC. Protein product: CASSSLAGGPYEQYF.

The V call is TRBV30, the J call TRBJ1-3; D is possibly TRBD1 (6 bases). Trimming cost V 8 bases and J 8 bases, with 31 bases left between them. The CDR3 totals 17 residues. Germline V lookup: CDR1 GTSNPN, CDR2 SVGIG (reference sequence). The CDR3 nucleotides read TGTGCCCCGGGGGGCCGTCCGCTGGAGGGGTTTTTTGACACCATATATTTT. Its translation: CAPGGRPLEGFFDTIYF.

The chain links TRBV27 to TRBJ2-7, with TRBD2 matching over 8 bases. The CDR3 runs to 13 residues. Germline V gene lookup returns CDR1 MNHEY and CDR2 SMNVEV (reference sequence). J was trimmed by 6 bases and V by 7 bases; bases with no gene match: 8. This CDR3 reads CASTPSGWGEQYF. CDR3 sequence (DNA): TGTGCCAGCACCCCTAGCGGGTGGGGCGAGCAGTACTTC.

The CDR3 DNA follows: TGTGCCAGCAGACTTCAAGCCGGGTCGTCCTACAATGAGCAGTTCTTC. Its translation is CASRLQAGSSYNEQFF. V and J are TRBV7-9 and TRBJ2-1; no definite D call. The CDR3 is 16 residues long. Germline V gene sequence: CDR1 SEHNR, CDR2 FQNEAQ (reference sequence). Trimming took off 6 bases at V and 1 base at J, with 16 bases between the two ends.

J is TRBJ1-4 and V is TRBV7-9, with D unresolved. Germline CDR1 is SEHNR and CDR2 is FQNEAQ (reference sequence). This CDR3 spans 16 amino acids. The V gene lost 2 bases and the J gene lost 3 bases, with 13 bases spanning the gap. CDR3 in DNA: TGTGCCAGCAGCTTAAGCGGAGGAGGCCCTAATGAAAAACTGTTTTTT. Translated: CASSLSGGGPNEKLFF.

The chain uses TRBV10-3 and TRBJ1-1; no clear D gene. V was shortened by 8 bases and J by 1 base, with 14 bases between the two germline ends. From germline, CDR1 is ENHRY and CDR2 SYGVKD. CDR3 size: 14 residues. The CDR3 reads CAIGSGVRNTEAFF. The CDR3 bases are TGTGCCATCGGGTCCGGGGTCAGGAACACTGAAGCTTTCTTT.

This clone was counted a single time. The V call is TRBV6-5, the J call TRBJ2-7, with TRBD1 matching over 7 bases. V shed 8 bases and J 3 bases; nucleotides not matched to a gene: 10. Germline V CDR1 and CDR2: MNHEY, SVGAGI. This CDR3 comprises 14 residues. The CDR3 DNA sequence: TGTGCCAGCCAGCCGACAGGGCTTTACTACGAGCAGTACTTC. As protein: CASQPTGLYYEQYF.

The chain uses TRBV7-9 and TRBJ2-3; 11 bases align to TRBD2. Germline CDR1 is SEHNR and CDR2 is FQNEAQ (reference sequence). Trimming at V came to 5 bases and at J to 0 bases, leaving 4 bases not matched to a gene. This CDR3 contains 16 residues. The CDR3 here is CASSPLAGASTDTQYF. The CDR3 nucleotides are TGTGCCAGCAGCCCACTAGCGGGGGCTAGCACAGATACGCAGTATTTT.

The table lists this clone with a few counts. The chain links TRBV12-5 to TRBJ2-7, with unresolved D. V lost 5 bases to trimming and J lost 2 bases, with 10 bases between them. This CDR3 is built from 13 residues. Per germline, CDR1 LGHNT and CDR2 FRNRAP. CDR3 residues: CASGRRRAYEQYF. In nucleotides, the CDR3 is TGTGCTAGTGGTCGTCGACGGGCCTACGAGCAGTACTTC.

This clone was seen a few times. The V and J genes are TRBV30 and TRBJ1-6, with D unresolved. The CDR3 contains 13 residues. V lost 6 bases and J 0 bases, leaving 6 bases between the germline ends. Germline CDR1 is GTSNPN and CDR2 is SVGIG (reference sequence). CDR3 coding DNA: TGTGCCTGCCGGAGCTCCTATAATTCACCCCTCCACTTT. As protein: CACRSSYNSPLHF.

Note on this clone: Lacking the conserved final phenylalanine or tryptophan, this CDR3 likely reflects a read error. The DNA is left out, because the CDR3 cannot be placed on it with certainty; the CDR3 is given as TCRdb lists it. The J gene is TRBJ1-1, the V gene TRBV23-1; no check of the table's D call, TRBD1, against the DNA was made. TRBV23-1 is given ORF status, its function remaining uncertain. The CDR3 extends over 10 residues, inclusive of both ends. The CDR3 protein is CASSQSSGFP.